A selection of T cell receptor beta chains follows, all from one sample in a study of T cell clonotyping in hematopoietic cell transplantation. Method: immunoSEQ multiplex PCR; TCRdb's copy keeps in-frame clones and lacks some. The sample records nearly 70,000 clones, just under 95% being singletons. Material: peripheral blood mononuclear cells. The origin of the receptors is a man aged 50 to 59 in good health. Some clones in this sample may be carry-over from other donors' samples. Each CDR3 is given with its conserved first and last residue. The D gene is left open where the match is weak. Clone size, where shown, is once, few, many, or a class for clones that have expanded.

clone size	D gene	J gene	V gene	CDR3 DNA	CDR3 protein
.	.	TRBJ2-3	TRBV7-2	TGTGCCAGCAGCTCGCCCCCGGGCCAATCCCAGTATTTT	CASSSPPGQSQYF
.	TRBD1	TRBJ1-2	TRBV19	TGTGCCAGTACCCCCGGGACAGGGGTTGGCTACACCTTC	CASTPGTGVGYTF
.	TRBD1	TRBJ2-7	TRBV19	TGTGCCAGTAGTGCCCGGGACAGTAACTCCTACGAGCAGTACTTC	CASSARDSNSYEQYF
.	.	TRBJ1-5	TRBV21-1	TGTGCCAGCAGCGGTTGGACGGTAAATCAGCCCCAGCATTTT	CASSGWTVNQPQHF
.	.	TRBJ2-7	TRBV7-2	TGTGCCAGCAGCTTGTCCGGGGGAGTGCAGTACTTC	CASSLSGGVQYF
.	TRBD1	TRBJ2-5	TRBV7-2	TGTGCCAGCAGCTTAGTAGACAGGGCCCAAGAGACCCAGTACTTC	CASSLVDRAQETQYF
.	.	TRBJ2-7	TRBV29-1	TGCAGCGTCCCGGGCCGGACCGCTTTGGAGGAGCAGTACTTC	CSVPGRTALEEQYF
.	.	TRBJ2-5	TRBV5-1	TGCGCCAGCAGCTTAGGCCCGGCGGGGGAGACCCAGTACTTC	CASSLGPAGETQYF
.	.	TRBJ1-5	TRBV5-1	TGCGCCAGCAGCTTGGGGAGCAAAGATCAGCCCCAGCATTTT	CASSLGSKDQPQHF
.	.	TRBJ2-7	TRBV29-1	TGCAGCGTTGTAGGTCCAAGGTACGAGCAGTACTTC	CSVVGPRYEQYF
.	.	TRBJ2-4	TRBV5-1	TGCGCCAGCAGCTTGGCGGCTCTCGACATTCAGTACTTC	CASSLAALDIQYF
.	.	TRBJ1-2	TRBV2	TGTGCCAGCAGTGAAGAGGAGACTAACTATGGCTACACCTTC	CASSEEETNYGYTF
.	.	TRBJ1-1	TRBV19	TGTGCCAGTAGTATGGGGCAGTTCAACACTGAAGCTTTCTTT	CASSMGQFNTEAFF
once	.	TRBJ1-1	TRBV29-1	TGCAGCGTAGGGCCAGGGACCACTGAAGCTTTCTTT	CSVGPGTTEAFF
.	TRBD2	TRBJ2-7	TRBV10-3	TGTGCCATCAGTGACCCTAGCGGGAGGTCCGAGCAGTACTTC	CAISDPSGRSEQYF
.	.	TRBJ2-5	TRBV28	TGTGCCAGCAGTTCGACCCCCCTGGGAGAGACCCAGTACTTC	CASSSTPLGETQYF
once	.	TRBJ2-7	TRBV6-5	TGTGCCAGCAGTTACGTCGGGGGAGACGGCTACGAGCAGTACTTC	CASSYVGGDGYEQYF
.	.	TRBJ1-6	TRBV5-8	TGTGCCAGCCGCCGGATTAATTCACCCCTCCACTTT	CASRRINSPLHF
.	.	TRBJ2-4	TRBV6-4	TGTGCCACGGAATGTCACAGGGCCGCCATCAAGTACCTAGCCAAAAACATTCAGTACTTC	CATECHRAAIKYLAKNIQYF
.	TRBD1	TRBJ1-2	TRBV5-1	TGCGCCAGCAGTTATCGCCAAGGACAGGGGTACTATGGCTACACCTTC	CASSYRQGQGYYGYTF
.	.	TRBJ1-1	TRBV29-1	TGCAGCGTTGAGGACGCGGGGGCAGGGAACACTGAAGCTTTCTTT	CSVEDAGAGNTEAFF
few	TRBD1	TRBJ1-1	TRBV29-1	TGCAGCGTTAAACCGACAGGGACCACTGAAGCTTTCTTT	CSVKPTGTTEAFF
.	TRBD1	TRBJ2-5	TRBV5-1	TGCGCCAGCAGCTTAACAGGGGGCGTAGAGACCCAGTACTTC	CASSLTGGVETQYF
.	.	TRBJ2-5	TRBV28	TGTGCCAGCAGTTTATTGATTACAGGCCAAGAGACCCAGTACTTC	CASSLLITGQETQYF
.	.	TRBJ2-1	TRBV19	TGTGCCAGTAGTATACTCCCCAATGAGCAGTTCTTC	CASSILPNEQFF
.	TRBD2	TRBJ2-1	TRBV6-5	TGTGCCAGCAGCCACCTTAGCGGGAGTTTGGATGAGCAGTTCTTC	CASSHLSGSLDEQFF
.	.	TRBJ2-7	TRBV5-5	TGTGCCAGCAGCTTGCGGGGGCCCTCCTACGAGCAGTACTTC	CASSLRGPSYEQYF
.	.	TRBJ1-5	TRBV6-1	TGTGCCAGCAGTTTAAGGATCAGTCAGCCCCAGCATTTT	CASSLRISQPQHF